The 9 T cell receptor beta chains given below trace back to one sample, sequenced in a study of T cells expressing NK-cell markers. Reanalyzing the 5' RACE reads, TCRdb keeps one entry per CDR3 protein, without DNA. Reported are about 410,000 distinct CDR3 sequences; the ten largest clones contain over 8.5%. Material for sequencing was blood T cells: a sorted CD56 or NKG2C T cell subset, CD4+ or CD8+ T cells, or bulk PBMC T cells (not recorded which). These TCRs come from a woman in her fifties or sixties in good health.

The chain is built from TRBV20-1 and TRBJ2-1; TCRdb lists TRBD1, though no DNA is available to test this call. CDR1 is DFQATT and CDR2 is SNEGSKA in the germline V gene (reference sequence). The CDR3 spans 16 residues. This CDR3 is CSAREKGQGPYNEQFF.

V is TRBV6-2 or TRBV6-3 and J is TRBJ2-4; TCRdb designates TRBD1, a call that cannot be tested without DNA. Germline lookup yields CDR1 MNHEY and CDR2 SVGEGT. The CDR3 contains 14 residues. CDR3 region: CASSYSAPSTIQYF.

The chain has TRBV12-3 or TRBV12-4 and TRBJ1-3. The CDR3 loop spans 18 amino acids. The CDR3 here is CASSFGPIRVSSGNTIYF.

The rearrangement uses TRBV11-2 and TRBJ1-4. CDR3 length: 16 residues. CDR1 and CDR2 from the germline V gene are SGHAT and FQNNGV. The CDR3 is CASSFKGVGPNEKLFF.

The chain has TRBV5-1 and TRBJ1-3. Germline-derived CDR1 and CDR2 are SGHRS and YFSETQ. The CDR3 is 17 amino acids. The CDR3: CASSLVTHRLSGNTIYF.

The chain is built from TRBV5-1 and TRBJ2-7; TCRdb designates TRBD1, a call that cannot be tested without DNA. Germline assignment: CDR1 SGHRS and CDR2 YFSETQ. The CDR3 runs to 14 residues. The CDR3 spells CASSLRGQVNEQYF.

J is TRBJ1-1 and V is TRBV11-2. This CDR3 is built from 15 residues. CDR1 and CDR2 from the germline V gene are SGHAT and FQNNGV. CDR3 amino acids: CASSPMRPAGTEAFF.

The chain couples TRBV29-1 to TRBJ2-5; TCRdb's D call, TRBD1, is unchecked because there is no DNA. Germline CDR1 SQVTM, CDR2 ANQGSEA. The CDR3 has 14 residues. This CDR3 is CSVCPGGSLETQYF.

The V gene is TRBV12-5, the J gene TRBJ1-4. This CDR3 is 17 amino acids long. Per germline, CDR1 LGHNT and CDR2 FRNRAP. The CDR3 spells CASGPQGVERANEKLFF.